Each of the 22 T cell receptor beta chains below was sequenced from the same sample in a study of human T cells and chemical hapten exposure. TCRdb called the RACE reads again in MiXCR, with one record for every CDR3 protein. The table includes roughly 100,000 distinct CDR3 sequences, about 9.6% detected once. The time point denotes: patch test 2, 6 weeks after DPC sensitization. Treatment here: therapeutic diphenylcyclopropenone sensitization with weekly scalp DPC. This specimen consisted of whole blood, obtained in connection with sensitization to the hapten diphenylcyclopropenone (DPC). Receptors originate from a woman between 35 and 50 years old with alopecia areata. Some clones in this sample may be carry-over from other donors' samples.

This clonotype appeared many times. The chain has TRBV29-1 and TRBJ1-2, with D unresolved. There are 13 residues in the CDR3. V was shortened by 0 bases and J by 8 bases, with 13 bases between the two germline ends. CDR1 and CDR2 (germline): SQVTM, ANQGSEA. The CDR3 sequence is CSVEDRLGGGYTF. Written as DNA, the CDR3 is TGCAGCGTTGAAGATCGCCTGGGAGGAGGCTACACCTTC.

The table lists this clonotype with many counts. The chain is built from TRBV7-8 and TRBJ2-5, with TRBD1 matching 12 bases. V lost 7 bases and J lost 5; bases outside the gene matches: 11. The CDR3 extends over 16 amino acids. CDR1 SGHVS and CDR2 FQNEAQ come from the germline V gene. The CDR3 nucleotides are TGTGCCAGCACCCGGCGAGGGACAGGGGGCTACGAGACCCAGTACTTC. Residues: CASTRRGTGGYETQYF.

This clonotype was recorded at least ten times. J is TRBJ2-1 and V is TRBV5-6; TRBD1 matches 7 bases. V trimming: 4 bases; J trimming: 10 bases; junction bases outside the gene matches: 8. Germline V gene sequence: CDR1 SGHDT, CDR2 YYEEEE. CDR3 length: 13 residues. The DNA for the CDR3 is TGTGCCAGCAGCCCGAGACAGGGAGACGAGCAGTTCTTC. Translated, it gives CASSPRQGDEQFF. Drawing the rest from reference TRBV5-6 and TRBJ2-1, the complete variable domain is DAGVTQSPTHLIKTRGQQVTLRCSPKSGHDTVSWYQQALGQGPQFIFQYYEEEERQRGNFPDRFSGHQFPNYSSELNVNALLLGDSALYLCASSPRQGDEQFFGPGTRLTVL.

This clonotype was seen ten or more times. This chain uses TRBV27 with TRBJ1-5; a possible D gene is TRBD1 (5 bases). Germline V gene data show CDR1 as MNHEY and CDR2 as SMNVEV (reference sequence). CDR3 size: 14 residues. V lost 5 bases and J 3 bases, leaving 11 bases between the germline ends. The CDR3 spells CASSPRGANQPQHF. In DNA form, the CDR3 reads TGTGCCAGCAGTCCCCGGGGCGCCAATCAGCCCCAGCATTTT.

The V gene is TRBV6-2 or TRBV6-3, the J gene TRBJ2-2; D uncertain. This CDR3 contains 12 residues. Germline loops: CDR1 MNHEY, CDR2 SVGEGT. Between the trimmed V and J ends, which lost 5 bases and 6 bases, there was a span of 7 bases. Written as DNA, the CDR3 is TGTGCCAGCAGTGTTTCATCCGGGGAGCTGTTTTTT. The encoded protein is CASSVSSGELFF.

The table lists this clonotype with a few counts. The chain carries TRBV19 and TRBJ2-7, with D perhaps TRBD1 (6 bases). Between the trimmed V and J ends, which lost 5 bases and 2 bases, there was a span of 13 bases. The CDR3 is 14 residues long. Germline CDR1 is LNHDA and CDR2 is SQIVND (reference sequence). CDR3 region: CASSGQLLPYEQYF. The CDR3 DNA follows: TGTGCCAGTAGTGGACAGCTCCTACCCTACGAGCAGTACTTC. The entire variable domain, with the rest obtained from reference TRBV19 and TRBJ2-7, is as follows: DGGITQSPKYLFRKEGQNVTLSCEQNLNHDAMYWYRQDPGQGLRLIYYSQIVNDFQKGDIAEGYSVSREKKESFPLTVTSAQKNPTAFYLCASSGQLLPYEQYFGPGTRLTVT.

This clonotype was counted a few times. The V and J genes are TRBV6-5 and TRBJ2-3; D is undetermined. CDR3 length: 18 residues. In germline, CDR1 is MNHEY, CDR2 SVGAGI. The V and J ends lost 4 bases and 0 bases respectively, with 20 bases between them. This CDR3 is CASSWTIPRPTSTDTQYF. The CDR3 nucleotides are TGTGCCAGCAGTTGGACCATCCCTCGGCCCACAAGCACAGATACGCAGTATTTT.

In its sample, this clonotype was seen many times. This chain links TRBV11-2 with TRBJ2-2; D not resolved. The CDR3 runs to 13 residues. Germline loops: CDR1 SGHAT, CDR2 FQNNGV. Between the trimmed V and J ends, which lost 5 bases and 1 base, there was a span of 5 bases. The CDR3 here is CASSPQNTGELFF. CDR3 DNA: TGTGCCAGCAGCCCCCAGAACACCGGGGAGCTGTTTTTT.

This clonotype was seen ten or more times. The CDR3 region is CASSRLAELAYNEQFF. CDR3 DNA sequence: TGCGCCAGCAGCAGATTAGCGGAGTTGGCCTACAATGAGCAGTTCTTC. The chain couples TRBV5-1 to TRBJ2-1, with D perhaps matching TRBD2 (6 bases). With 4 bases removed from V and 2 bases from J, the gap between germline ends came to 16 bases. Germline V gene data show CDR1 as SGHRS and CDR2 as YFSETQ. There are 16 residues in the CDR3. The full variable domain, with the rest looked up from reference TRBV5-1 and TRBJ2-1, is KAGVTQTPRYLIKTRGQQVTLSCSPISGHRSVSWYQQTPGQGLQFLFEYFSETQRNKGNFPGRFSGRQFSNSRSEMNVSTLELGDSALYLCASSRLAELAYNEQFFGPGTRLTVL.

This clonotype was seen a handful of times. This chain joins TRBV14 and TRBJ2-1; 7 bases line up with TRBD2. The CDR3 length is 13 residues. CDR1 and CDR2 from the germline V gene are SGHDN and FVKESK. V shed 9 bases, J shed 2 bases, and the junction held 4 bases outside the gene matches. CDR3: CASREDPYNEQFF. CDR3 DNA sequence: TGTGCCAGTCGGGAGGACCCCTACAATGAGCAGTTCTTC.

This clonotype has a count of ten or more. V usage is TRBV24-1 and J usage is TRBJ2-2; no clear D. CDR1 and CDR2 (germline): KGHDR, SFDVKD. Trimming took off 9 bases at V and 7 bases at J, with 20 bases between the two ends. CDR3 length: 15 residues. The CDR3 protein is CATGSDRATIGELFF. The CDR3 region has the DNA TGTGCCACCGGAAGCGACCGGGCGACAATCGGGGAGCTGTTTTTT.

This clonotype was observed at least ten times. The genes are TRBV28 and TRBJ2-1; 8 bases line up with TRBD2. V trimming: 7 bases; J trimming: 9 bases; junction bases outside the gene matches: 11. The V gene's germline CDR1 is MDHEN and CDR2 SYDVKM. The CDR3 extends over 14 amino acids. CDR3 loop: CASKESAGVSEQFF. Here the CDR3 DNA reads TGTGCCAGCAAGGAGTCAGCGGGAGTTAGTGAGCAGTTCTTC.

This clonotype has ten or more counts. The CDR3 sequence is CASSNNYGYTF. DNA for the CDR3: TGTGCCAGCAGCAACAACTATGGCTACACCTTC. The V gene is TRBV28, the J gene TRBJ1-2; no definite D call. Trimming left V 6 bases short and J 2 bases short, with 4 bases between. Germline lookup yields CDR1 MDHEN and CDR2 SYDVKM. CDR3 length: 11 residues.

This clonotype was seen more than once but under ten times. The V call is TRBV29-1, the J call TRBJ1-1; D unresolved. Germline assignment: CDR1 SQVTM and CDR2 ANQGSEA. V was cut by 0 bases and J by 5 bases, with 10 bases left in between. The CDR3 consists of 13 residues. Here the CDR3 reads CSVEDHGFTEAFF. Here the CDR3 DNA reads TGCAGCGTTGAAGATCACGGGTTTACTGAAGCTTTCTTT.

The sample holds many counts of this clonotype. V gene TRBV5-6 combines with J gene TRBJ2-6; 9 nucleotides line up with TRBD1. The V gene end was trimmed by 4 bases and the J gene end by 2 bases; junction bases not matched to a gene: 10. Germline V CDR1 and CDR2: SGHDT, YYEEEE. This CDR3 is built from 18 residues. CDR3 DNA: TGTGCCAGCAGCAACACAGGGGGCTATTTTCCTGGGGCCAACGTCCTGACTTTC. The encoded protein is CASSNTGGYFPGANVLTF.

The CDR3 DNA is TGTGCCAGCAGCTTAGGGGCTAGCGTGGATGAGCAGTTCTTC. Its translation: CASSLGASVDEQFF. The chain joins TRBV7-2 to TRBJ2-1; D might be TRBD2 (6 bases). This CDR3 spans 14 amino acids. The V end was cut by 1 base, the J end by 8 bases, with 12 bases between. Germline-derived CDR1 and CDR2 are SGHTA and FQGNSA.

The chain links TRBV6-1 to TRBJ1-1, with 7 positions matching TRBD1. The CDR3 spans 13 residues. V dropped 7 bases and J dropped 4; count of bases not matched to a gene: 6. Germline CDR1 and CDR2: MNHNS and SASEGT. The CDR3 bases are TGTGCCAGCAATGACAGGGTTGGCACTGAAGCTTTCTTT. The encoded protein is CASNDRVGTEAFF.

This clonotype was observed many times. V gene TRBV5-4 combines with J gene TRBJ2-3; TRBD1 matches 11 bases. J lost 4 bases, V lost 3 bases, and 7 bases had no gene match. In germline, CDR1 is SGHNT, CDR2 YYREEE (reference sequence). This CDR3 spans 16 amino acids. The chain's CDR3 is CASSSPPGQGADTQYF. The CDR3 DNA reads as TGTGCCAGCAGCTCGCCCCCGGGACAGGGGGCAGATACGCAGTATTTT. Looking up the rest from reference TRBV5-4 and TRBJ2-3 gives the full variable domain: ETGVTQSPTHLIKTRGQQVTLRCSSQSGHNTVSWYQQALGQGPQFIFQYYREEENGRGNFPPRFSGLQFPNYSSELNVNALELDDSALYLCASSSPPGQGADTQYFGPGTRLTVL.

This clonotype was detected ten times or more. The chain has TRBV28 and TRBJ2-2; D not resolved. The CDR3 extends over 11 amino acids. The germline V gene has CDR1 MDHEN and CDR2 SYDVKM. Trimming cost V 8 bases and J 3 bases, with 4 bases left between them. CDR3 nucleotides: TGTGCCAGCGGTTACACCGGGGAGCTGTTTTTT. Translated, it gives CASGYTGELFF.

This clonotype came up a few times. Germline is not matched at one junction end, which may reflect a read error. The chain is built from TRBV7-8 and TRBJ2-4; a possible D gene is TRBD1 (6 bases). Germline V gene sequence: CDR1 SGHVS, CDR2 FQNEAQ. The CDR3 length is 16 residues. The CDR3 DNA follows: TGTGGCAGCAGCCCATCAGGGGATTGGAGGAAAAACATTCAGTACTTC. Protein: CGSSPSGDWRKNIQYF.

This clonotype was recorded a few times. The gene calls are TRBV7-9 and TRBJ1-3, with TRBD1 as a possible D gene (5 bases). Germline values: CDR1 SEHNR, CDR2 FQNEAQ (reference sequence). The CDR3 is 16 amino acids. V lost 5 bases to trimming and J lost 0 bases, with 14 bases between them. The chain's CDR3 is CASSPRGGFSGNTIYF. For the CDR3, the DNA is TGTGCCAGCAGCCCCCGGGGGGGATTCTCTGGAAACACCATATATTTT.

This clonotype was found a few times. The chain is built from TRBV25-1 and TRBJ2-5, with a possible D match to TRBD2 (6 bases). The CDR3 has 16 residues. The V and J ends lost 2 bases and 5 bases respectively, with 18 bases between them. Germline loops: CDR1 MGHDK, CDR2 SYGVNS. CDR3 residues: CASSEEGRTSGETQYF. CDR3 DNA: TGTGCCAGCAGTGAAGAGGGCCGGACAAGCGGGGAGACCCAGTACTTC.